This TCR beta chain was identified during a study of memory CD8 T cells in hepatitis C reinfection. Study background: Late or post reinfection samples were taken 12 to 24 weeks after detection.

Sample time point: late/post reinfection, 12 to 24 weeks after detection. No in vitro expansion preceded TCR sequencing of the sorted cells. A couple of donors provided sorted CD3+ CD8+ CD45RO- naive CD8 T cells at all three reinfection time points. Generated by immunoSEQ multiplex PCR, the TCRdb table keeps only in-frame clones and is missing some. This sample has approximately 49,000 clones, with about 91% found just once. Whole-study findings and limits: Four to six donors were too few for definitive public clonotype conclusions.

The CDR3 consists of 13 residues. V shed 0 bases and J shed 4 bases, with 5 bases lying between them. Germline V lookup: CDR1 MNHEY, CDR2 SVGAGI. About this clone: The antigen is undetermined.

This sequence originates from a young man with hepatitis C virus infection. The V and J genes are TRBV6-5 and TRBJ2-3; D is undetermined. Source material: naive CD8+ T cells sorted from blood. In DNA, the CDR3 is TGTGCCAGCAGTTACTCTGGAGCAGATACGCAGTATTTT. This encodes CASSYSGADTQYF.